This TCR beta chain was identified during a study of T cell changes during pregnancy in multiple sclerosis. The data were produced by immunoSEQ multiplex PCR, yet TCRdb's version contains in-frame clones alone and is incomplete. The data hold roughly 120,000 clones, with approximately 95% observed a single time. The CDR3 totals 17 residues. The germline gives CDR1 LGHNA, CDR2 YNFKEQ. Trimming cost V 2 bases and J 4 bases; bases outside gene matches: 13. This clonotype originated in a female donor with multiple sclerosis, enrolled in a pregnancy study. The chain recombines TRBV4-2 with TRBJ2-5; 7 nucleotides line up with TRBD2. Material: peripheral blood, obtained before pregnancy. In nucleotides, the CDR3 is TGTGCCAGCAGCCAACTCTTGGGGGGGGTAGGCGTAGAGACCCAGTACTTC. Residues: CASSQLLGGVGVETQYF.